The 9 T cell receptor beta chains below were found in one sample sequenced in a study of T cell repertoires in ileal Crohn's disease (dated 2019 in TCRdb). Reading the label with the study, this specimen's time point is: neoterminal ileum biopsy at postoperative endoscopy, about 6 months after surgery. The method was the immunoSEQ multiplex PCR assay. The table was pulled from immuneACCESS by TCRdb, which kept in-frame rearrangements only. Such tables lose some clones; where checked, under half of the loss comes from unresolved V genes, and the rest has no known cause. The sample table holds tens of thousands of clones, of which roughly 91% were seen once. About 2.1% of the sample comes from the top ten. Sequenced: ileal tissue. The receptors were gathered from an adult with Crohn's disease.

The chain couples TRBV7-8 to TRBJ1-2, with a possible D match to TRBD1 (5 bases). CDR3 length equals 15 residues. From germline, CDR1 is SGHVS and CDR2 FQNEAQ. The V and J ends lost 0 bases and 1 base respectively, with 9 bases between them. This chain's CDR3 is CASSLAGGVNYGYTF. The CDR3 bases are TGTGCCAGCAGCTTAGCGGGGGGGGTTAACTATGGCTACACCTTC.

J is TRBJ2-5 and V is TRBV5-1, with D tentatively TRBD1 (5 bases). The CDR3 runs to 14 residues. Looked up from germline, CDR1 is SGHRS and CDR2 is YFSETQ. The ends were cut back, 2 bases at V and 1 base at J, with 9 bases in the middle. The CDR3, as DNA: TGCGCCAGCAGCTTTCGACAGCCCCAAGAGACCCAGTACTTC. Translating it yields CASSFRQPQETQYF.

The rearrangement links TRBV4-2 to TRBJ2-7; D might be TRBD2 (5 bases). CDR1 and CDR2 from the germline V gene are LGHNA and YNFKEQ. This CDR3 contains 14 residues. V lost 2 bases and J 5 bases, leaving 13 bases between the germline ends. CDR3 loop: CASSQLGGRNEQYF. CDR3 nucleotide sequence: TGTGCCAGCAGCCAATTAGGAGGTCGAAACGAGCAGTACTTC.

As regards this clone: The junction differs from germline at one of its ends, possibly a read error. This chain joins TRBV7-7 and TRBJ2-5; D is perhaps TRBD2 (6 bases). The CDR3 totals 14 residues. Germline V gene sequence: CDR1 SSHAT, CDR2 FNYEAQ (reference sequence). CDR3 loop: CASSLGASVETQYF. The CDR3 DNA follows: TGTGCTAGCAGCTTAGGGGCTAGCGTCGAGACCCAGTACTTC. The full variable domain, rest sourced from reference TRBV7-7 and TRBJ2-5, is GAGVSQSPRYKVTKRGQDVTLRCDPISSHATLYWYQQALGQGPEFLTYFNYEAQPDKSGLPSDRFSAERPEGSISTLTIQRTEQRDSAMYRCASSLGASVETQYFGPGTRLLVL.

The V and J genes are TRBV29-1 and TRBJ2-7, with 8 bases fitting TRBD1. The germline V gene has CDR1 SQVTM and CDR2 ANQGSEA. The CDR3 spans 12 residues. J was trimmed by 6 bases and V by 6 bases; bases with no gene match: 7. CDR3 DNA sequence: TGCAGCGTCAGGACAGGGACGCTCGAGCAGTACTTC. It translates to CSVRTGTLEQYF.

CDR3 sequence: CASSHPSSRGETQYF. CDR3 nucleotides: TGCGCCAGCAGCCATCCTAGCTCTCGTGGAGAGACCCAGTACTTC. The rearrangement joins TRBV4-1 to TRBJ2-5; TRBD2 is a possible D gene (5 bases). Germline V gives CDR1 MGHRA, CDR2 YSYEKL. This CDR3 has 15 residues. Trimming cost V 3 bases and J 4 bases, with 15 bases left between them.

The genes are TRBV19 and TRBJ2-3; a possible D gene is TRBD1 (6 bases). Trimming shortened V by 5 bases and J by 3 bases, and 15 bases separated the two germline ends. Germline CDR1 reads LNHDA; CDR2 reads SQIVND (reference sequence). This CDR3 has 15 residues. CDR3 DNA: TGTGCCAGTAGTCTCCGGAGGCAGGGGACAGATACGCAGTATTTT. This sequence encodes CASSLRRQGTDTQYF.

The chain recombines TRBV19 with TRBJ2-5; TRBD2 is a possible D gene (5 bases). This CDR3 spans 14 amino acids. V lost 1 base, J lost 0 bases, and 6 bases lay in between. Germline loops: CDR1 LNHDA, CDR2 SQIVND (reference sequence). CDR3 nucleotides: TGTGCCAGTAGTATAGGAGGGTACCAAGAGACCCAGTACTTC. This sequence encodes CASSIGGYQETQYF. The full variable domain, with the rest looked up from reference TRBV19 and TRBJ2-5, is DGGITQSPKYLFRKEGQNVTLSCEQNLNHDAMYWYRQDPGQGLRLIYYSQIVNDFQKGDIAEGYSVSREKKESFPLTVTSAQKNPTAFYLCASSIGGYQETQYFGPGTRLLVL.

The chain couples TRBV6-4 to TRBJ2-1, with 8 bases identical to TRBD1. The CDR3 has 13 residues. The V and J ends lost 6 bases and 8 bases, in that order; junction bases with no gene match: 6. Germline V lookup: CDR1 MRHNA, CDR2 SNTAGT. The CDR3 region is CASSLGQDHEQFF. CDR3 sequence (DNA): TGTGCCAGCAGCTTGGGACAGGATCATGAGCAGTTCTTC.